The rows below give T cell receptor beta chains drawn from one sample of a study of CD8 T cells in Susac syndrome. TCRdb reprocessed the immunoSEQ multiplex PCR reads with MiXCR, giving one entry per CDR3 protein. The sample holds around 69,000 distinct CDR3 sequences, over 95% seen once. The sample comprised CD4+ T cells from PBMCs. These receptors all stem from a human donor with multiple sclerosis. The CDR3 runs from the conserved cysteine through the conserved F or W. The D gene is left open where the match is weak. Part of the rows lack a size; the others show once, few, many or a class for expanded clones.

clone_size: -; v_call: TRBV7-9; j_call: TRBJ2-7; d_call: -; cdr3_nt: TGTGCCAGCAGCAACCTGCAGGGCCCCTACGAGCAGTACTTC; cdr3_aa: CASSNLQGPYEQYF
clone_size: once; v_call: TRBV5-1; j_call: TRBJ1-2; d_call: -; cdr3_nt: TGCGCCAGCAGCTCTACAGGGTACGGCTACACCTTC; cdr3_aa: CASSSTGYGYTF
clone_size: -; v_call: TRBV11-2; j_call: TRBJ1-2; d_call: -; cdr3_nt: TGTGCCAGCAGCTTTACCCCCCTTTCAAGGGGCTACACCTTC; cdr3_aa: CASSFTPLSRGYTF
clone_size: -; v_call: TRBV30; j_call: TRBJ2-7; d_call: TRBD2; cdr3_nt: TGTGCCTGGAGTCGTCGTAGCGGGGCCTACGAGCAGTACTTC; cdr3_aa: CAWSRRSGAYEQYF
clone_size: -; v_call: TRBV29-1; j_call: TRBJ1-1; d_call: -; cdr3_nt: TGCAGCGTTGTAGTACAGATGAACACTGAAGCTTTCTTT; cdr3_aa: CSVVVQMNTEAFF
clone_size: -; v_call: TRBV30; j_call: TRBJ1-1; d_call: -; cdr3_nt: TGTGCCCGAGGGGGGGTGAACACTGAAGCTTTCTTT; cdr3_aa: CARGGVNTEAFF
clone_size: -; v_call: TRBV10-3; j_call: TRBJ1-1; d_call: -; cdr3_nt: TGTGCCATCAGCGGGGACGTCCCTGAAGCTTTCTTT; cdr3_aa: CAISGDVPEAFF
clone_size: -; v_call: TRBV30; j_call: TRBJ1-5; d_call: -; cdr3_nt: TGTGCCTGGAGTGTACTAAGCAATCAGCCCCAGCATTTT; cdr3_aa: CAWSVLSNQPQHF
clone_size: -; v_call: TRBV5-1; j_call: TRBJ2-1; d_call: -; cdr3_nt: TGCGCCAGCAGCTTAAGAAGCGGCGGAGGGGATGAGCAGTTCTTC; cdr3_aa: CASSLRSGGGDEQFF
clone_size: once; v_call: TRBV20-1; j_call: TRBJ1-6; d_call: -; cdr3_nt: TGCAGTGCTAGAGATCAGGGCAGATCGAATTCACCCCTCCACTTT; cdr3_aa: CSARDQGRSNSPLHF
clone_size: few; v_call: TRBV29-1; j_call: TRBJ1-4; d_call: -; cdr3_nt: TGCAGCGTTGGGGGCGTCGGTGAAAAACTGTTTTTT; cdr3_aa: CSVGGVGEKLFF
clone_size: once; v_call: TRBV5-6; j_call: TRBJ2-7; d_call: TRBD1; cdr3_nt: TGTGCCAGCAGCCCTACAGGGGGCACCTACGAGCAGTACTTC; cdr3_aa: CASSPTGGTYEQYF
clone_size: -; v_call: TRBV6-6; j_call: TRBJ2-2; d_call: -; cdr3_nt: TGTGCCAGCAGTAAACCAGGGAGTACCGGGGAGCTGTTTTTT; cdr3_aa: CASSKPGSTGELFF
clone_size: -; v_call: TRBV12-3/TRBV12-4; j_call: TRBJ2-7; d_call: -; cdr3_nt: TGTGCCAGCAGTGCCCTAAGAGTGAGCGAGCAGTACTTC; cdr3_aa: CASSALRVSEQYF
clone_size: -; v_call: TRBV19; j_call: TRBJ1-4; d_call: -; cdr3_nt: TGTGCCAGTAGTATAGCCGGCGGACAGTCAGAAAAACTGTTTTTT; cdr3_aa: CASSIAGGQSEKLFF
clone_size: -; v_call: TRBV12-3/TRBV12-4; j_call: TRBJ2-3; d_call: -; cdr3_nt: TGTGCCAGCAGTTTCCTAGATAAAGCCACAGATACGCAGTATTTT; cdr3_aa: CASSFLDKATDTQYF
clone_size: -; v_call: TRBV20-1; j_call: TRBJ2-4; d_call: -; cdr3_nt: TGCAGTGCTAGAGATAGGTCCAGGGGTCCGGTCATTCAGTACTTC; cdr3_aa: CSARDRSRGPVIQYF
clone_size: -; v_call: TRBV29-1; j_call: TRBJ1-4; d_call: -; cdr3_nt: TGCAGCGGGCGCAGGGAAGGCGAAAAACTGTTTTTT; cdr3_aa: CSGRREGEKLFF
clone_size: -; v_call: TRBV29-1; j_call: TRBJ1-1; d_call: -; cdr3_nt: TGCAGCGTTGAAGGCAGGGTGGCTGAAGCTTTCTTT; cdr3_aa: CSVEGRVAEAFF
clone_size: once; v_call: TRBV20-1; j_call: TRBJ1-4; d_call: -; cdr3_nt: TGCAGTGCTAGGGGGATCGAGCGAAGGGGAACTAATAAAAAACTGTTTTTT; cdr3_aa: CSARGIERRGTNKKLFF
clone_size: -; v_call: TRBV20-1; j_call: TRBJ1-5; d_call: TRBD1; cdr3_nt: TGCAGTGCTAGAGTGGCCGGGACAGGCAATCAGCCCCAGCATTTT; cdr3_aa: CSARVAGTGNQPQHF
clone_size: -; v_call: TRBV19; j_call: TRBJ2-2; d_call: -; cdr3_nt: TGTGCCAGTAGCCCCCTGACAGGCGGGGAGCTGTTTTTT; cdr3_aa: CASSPLTGGELFF
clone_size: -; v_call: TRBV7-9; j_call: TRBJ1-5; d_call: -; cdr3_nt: TGTGCCAGCAGCCGCCAGGAGGGACAGCCCCAGCATTTT; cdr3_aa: CASSRQEGQPQHF
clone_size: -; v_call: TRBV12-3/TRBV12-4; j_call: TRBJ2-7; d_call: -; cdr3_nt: TGTGCCAGCAGTCTTGGAACTCCCTGGGAGCAGTACTTC; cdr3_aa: CASSLGTPWEQYF
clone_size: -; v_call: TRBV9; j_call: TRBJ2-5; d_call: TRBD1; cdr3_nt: TGTGCCAGCAGCGTAGGGACAGGCACCTCGCGGCTCGGCCTAGAGACCCAGTACTTC; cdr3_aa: CASSVGTGTSRLGLETQYF
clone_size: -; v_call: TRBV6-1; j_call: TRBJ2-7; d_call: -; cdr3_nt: TGTGCCAGCAGTGAAGTAGGGACATTCAACTACGAGCAGTACTTC; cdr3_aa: CASSEVGTFNYEQYF